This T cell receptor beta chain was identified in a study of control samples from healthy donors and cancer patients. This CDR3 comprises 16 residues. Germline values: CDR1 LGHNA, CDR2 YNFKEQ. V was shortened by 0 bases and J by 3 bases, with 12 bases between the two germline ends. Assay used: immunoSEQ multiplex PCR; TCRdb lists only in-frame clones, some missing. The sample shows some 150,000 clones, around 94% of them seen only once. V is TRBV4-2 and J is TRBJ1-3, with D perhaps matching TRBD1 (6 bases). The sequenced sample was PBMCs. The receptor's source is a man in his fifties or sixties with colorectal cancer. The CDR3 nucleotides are TGTGCCAGCAGCCAAGACCGGGGGGCAAATGGAAACACCATATATTTT. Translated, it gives CASSQDRGANGNTIYF.